The rows below give T cell receptor beta chains drawn from one sample of a study of T cell responses to AZD1222 COVID-19 vaccine. Profiling relied on immunoSEQ multiplex PCR, and the TCRdb table lists in-frame clones only, not all of them. The repertoire consists of about 120,000 clones, with about 90% occurring once and the leading ten covering 1.5% to 2%. Sample: peripheral blood, taken on day 0 of AZD1222 vaccination. These receptors originate from an adult in good health. Each CDR3 is given with its conserved first and last residue. The D gene is left open where the match is weak. Clone size is shown for a subset of rows, as once, few, many or a class of expanded clone.

D: NA; J: TRBJ1-1; size: NA; V: TRBV18; CDR3: CASSPPRQGMNTEAFF; DNA: TGTGCCAGCTCACCACCGAGGCAGGGGATGAACACTGAAGCTTTCTTT
D: NA; J: TRBJ2-5; size: NA; V: TRBV19; CDR3: CASSIGPSMETQYF; DNA: TGTGCCAGTAGTATAGGGCCCAGCATGGAGACCCAGTACTTC
D: NA; J: TRBJ2-6; size: NA; V: TRBV7-9; CDR3: CASSPVMDTSGANVLTF; DNA: TGTGCCAGCAGCCCAGTCATGGACACCTCTGGGGCCAACGTCCTGACTTTC
D: TRBD1; J: TRBJ2-7; size: NA; V: TRBV7-2; CDR3: CASSSNRDRGSYEQYF; DNA: TGTGCCAGCAGCTCAAACCGGGACAGGGGGTCCTACGAGCAGTACTTC
D: NA; J: TRBJ1-1; size: NA; V: TRBV9; CDR3: CASSVGNGWGNTEAFF; DNA: TGTGCCAGCAGCGTAGGGAATGGGTGGGGGAACACTGAAGCTTTCTTT
D: TRBD1; J: TRBJ1-1; size: NA; V: TRBV30; CDR3: CAWGRLDRGTEAFF; DNA: TGTGCCTGGGGTAGATTGGACAGGGGCACTGAAGCTTTCTTT
D: NA; J: TRBJ1-1; size: NA; V: TRBV12-3/TRBV12-4; CDR3: CASSLGLGEAFF; DNA: TGTGCCAGCAGTTTAGGGCTTGGTGAAGCTTTCTTT
D: TRBD1; J: TRBJ2-3; size: NA; V: TRBV7-2; CDR3: CASSSRTGGGTDTQYF; DNA: TGTGCCAGCAGCTCCCGTACAGGGGGAGGCACAGATACGCAGTATTTT
D: NA; J: TRBJ1-5; size: NA; V: TRBV27; CDR3: CASSFSRDQPQHF; DNA: TGTGCCAGCAGTTTTTCGAGGGATCAGCCCCAGCATTTT
D: NA; J: TRBJ2-7; size: NA; V: TRBV2; CDR3: CASSAVEEYEQYF; DNA: TGTGCCAGCAGTGCGGTGGAGGAATACGAGCAGTACTTC
D: NA; J: TRBJ1-1; size: many; V: TRBV30; CDR3: CAWNLLNTEAFF; DNA: TGTGCCTGGAACTTGCTCAACACTGAAGCTTTCTTT
D: TRBD2; J: TRBJ2-1; size: NA; V: TRBV9; CDR3: CASSVLWSSGGHDEQFF; DNA: TGTGCCAGCAGCGTACTTTGGTCTAGCGGGGGTCACGATGAGCAGTTCTTC
D: NA; J: TRBJ1-6; size: NA; V: TRBV6-1; CDR3: CASSEASGSPLHF; DNA: TGTGCCAGCAGTGAAGCGTCGGGTTCACCCCTCCACTTT
D: TRBD2; J: TRBJ2-3; size: NA; V: TRBV4-2; CDR3: CASSQRLAVSTDTQYF; DNA: TGTGCCAGCAGCCAAAGACTAGCGGTGAGCACAGATACGCAGTATTTT
D: NA; J: TRBJ1-1; size: NA; V: TRBV4-1; CDR3: CASSQDRRGARVRGNTEAFF; DNA: TGCGCCAGCAGCCAAGATCGGCGCGGAGCCAGGGTGAGGGGGAACACTGAAGCTTTCTTT
D: NA; J: TRBJ1-6; size: NA; V: TRBV5-1; CDR3: CASSAGDGNSPLHF; DNA: TGCGCCAGCAGCGCGGGGGACGGTAATTCACCCCTCCACTTT
D: TRBD2; J: TRBJ2-5; size: once; V: TRBV15; CDR3: CATSRVGLQETQYF; DNA: TGTGCCACCAGCAGAGTGGGACTACAAGAGACCCAGTACTTC
D: TRBD1; J: TRBJ1-4; size: NA; V: TRBV27; CDR3: CASSLQRSGGEKLFF; DNA: TGTGCCAGCAGTCTTCAACGGTCAGGGGGAGAAAAACTGTTTTTT
D: NA; J: TRBJ1-2; size: NA; V: TRBV7-9; CDR3: CASTHLYDVWANYGYTF; DNA: TGTGCCAGCACCCACCTTTATGATGTGTGGGCCAACTATGGCTACACCTTC
D: NA; J: TRBJ1-4; size: NA; V: TRBV7-9; CDR3: CASSDPARPNEKLFF; DNA: TGTGCCAGCAGCGACCCCGCCCGACCTAATGAAAAACTGTTTTTT
D: TRBD2; J: TRBJ2-7; size: once; V: TRBV13; CDR3: CASSLYRAGGGEQYF; DNA: TGTGCCAGCAGCTTATATCGAGCGGGAGGCGGTGAGCAGTACTTC
D: TRBD1; J: TRBJ2-7; size: NA; V: TRBV11-3; CDR3: CASSLEGTGGRDEQYF; DNA: TGTGCCAGCAGCTTAGAGGGGACAGGGGGCAGAGACGAGCAGTACTTC
D: TRBD1; J: TRBJ1-4; size: NA; V: TRBV6-5; CDR3: CASSYEAGGSEKLFF; DNA: TGTGCCAGCAGTTACGAGGCAGGGGGCAGTGAAAAACTGTTTTTT
D: NA; J: TRBJ2-7; size: NA; V: TRBV6-5; CDR3: CASSRGKNEQYF; DNA: TGTGCCAGCAGTCGGGGGAAGAACGAGCAGTACTTC
D: NA; J: TRBJ1-3; size: NA; V: TRBV19; CDR3: CASSMTGSIGNTIYF; DNA: TGTGCCAGTAGTATGACGGGTTCTATTGGAAACACCATATATTTT
D: NA; J: TRBJ2-3; size: NA; V: TRBV6-5; CDR3: CASRLSMRDTQYF; DNA: TGTGCCAGCAGGTTGTCTATGCGAGATACGCAGTATTTT
D: NA; J: TRBJ1-2; size: NA; V: TRBV19; CDR3: CASTLGGLDYGYTF; DNA: TGTGCCAGTACCCTGGGGGGTTTGGACTATGGCTACACCTTC
D: TRBD2; J: TRBJ2-1; size: NA; V: TRBV19; CDR3: CASETSGRVSEQFF; DNA: TGTGCCAGTGAAACTAGCGGACGGGTCAGTGAGCAGTTCTTC
D: TRBD1; J: TRBJ1-1; size: NA; V: TRBV5-5; CDR3: CASSTRGDTEAFF; DNA: TGTGCCAGCAGCACCAGGGGGGATACTGAAGCTTTCTTT
D: TRBD2; J: TRBJ2-1; size: NA; V: TRBV4-2; CDR3: CASSQVPSGAYNEQFF; DNA: TGTGCCAGCAGCCAAGTCCCTAGCGGGGCGTACAATGAGCAGTTCTTC
D: NA; J: TRBJ1-3; size: NA; V: TRBV18; CDR3: CASSPVGQAYGNTIYF; DNA: TGTGCCAGCTCACCTGTTGGGCAGGCGTATGGAAACACCATATATTTT
D: TRBD1; J: TRBJ1-5; size: NA; V: TRBV19; CDR3: CASSISRTGDQPQHF; DNA: TGTGCCAGTAGTATCTCCCGGACAGGGGATCAGCCCCAGCATTTT
D: TRBD1; J: TRBJ2-5; size: NA; V: TRBV2; CDR3: CASGRGQGGMETQYF; DNA: TGTGCCAGCGGTCGGGGACAGGGCGGAATGGAGACCCAGTACTTC
D: NA; J: TRBJ1-5; size: NA; V: TRBV6-2/TRBV6-3; CDR3: CASSSWGSNQPQHF; DNA: TGTGCCAGCAGTTCTTGGGGTAGCAATCAGCCCCAGCATTTT
D: NA; J: TRBJ1-2; size: NA; V: TRBV7-8; CDR3: CASSLDEGRRTGYTF; DNA: TGTGCCAGCAGCTTAGACGAGGGGCGGAGGACCGGCTACACCTTC
D: NA; J: TRBJ2-2; size: NA; V: TRBV5-5; CDR3: CASSRQVGHSNTGELFF; DNA: TGTGCCAGCAGCCGACAGGTGGGACATTCGAACACCGGGGAGCTGTTTTTT
D: NA; J: TRBJ2-5; size: NA; V: TRBV5-1; CDR3: CASSPGQSRETQYF; DNA: TGCGCCAGCAGTCCAGGACAATCTAGAGAGACCCAGTACTTC